Listed below are T cell receptor beta chains from one sample, sequenced in a study of CD8+ T cells in alopecia areata. TCRdb keeps only in-frame clones here, not all; method: immunoSEQ multiplex PCR. The sample lists about 180,000 clones, over 50% seen once, with under 15% in the top ten. The sample was CD4+ T cells sorted from blood, taken at week 0. These receptor sequences come from a human donor with alopecia areata. The CDR3 runs from the conserved cysteine through the conserved F or W. D genes are given only for firm matches. Size is stated for part of the rows, as once, few or many counts, or as a class when the clone is expanded.

j_call d_call v_call clone_size cdr3_nt cdr3_aa
TRBJ2-5 TRBD2 TRBV7-2 few TGTGCCAGCAGCCCCGCACTAGCGGGGGGGCTTGAGACCCAGTACTTC CASSPALAGGLETQYF
TRBJ1-1 NA TRBV30 NA TGTGCCTGGAGCCGGCAGTTGCGGACTGAAGCTTTCTTT CAWSRQLRTEAFF
TRBJ1-2 NA TRBV29-1 once TGCAGCGCTAAGATACAGGGTGACTATGGCTACACCTTC CSAKIQGDYGYTF
TRBJ2-1 NA TRBV5-1 NA TGCGCCAGCAGCTTGGGACTAGAATACAATGAGCAGTTCTTC CASSLGLEYNEQFF
TRBJ2-1 NA TRBV29-1 NA TGCAGCGTTGGCGAACGGAAGATTACCTACAATGAGCAGTTCTTC CSVGERKITYNEQFF
TRBJ1-2 TRBD1 TRBV30 once TGTGCCTGGAGTGTACGACAGGGAATTAACTATGGCTACACCTTC CAWSVRQGINYGYTF
TRBJ2-7 TRBD1 TRBV6-5 NA TGTGCCAGCAGTTACGGGGACAGGGTCTACGAGCAGTACTTC CASSYGDRVYEQYF
TRBJ1-6 NA TRBV30 NA TGTGCCTGGAGTGAATACGGAAGCTATGGCGATAATTCACCCCTCCACTTT CAWSEYGSYGDNSPLHF
TRBJ2-5 TRBD2 TRBV19 NA TGTGCCAGTAGTTCTCGGCGGGGGGAGACCCAGTACTTC CASSSRRGETQYF
TRBJ1-2 NA TRBV7-9 NA TGTGCCAGCAGCACGATTCTGAGTGTGGACTATGGCTACACCTTC CASSTILSVDYGYTF
TRBJ2-7 NA TRBV18 NA TGTGCCAGCTCACTCGAAAGGGGCTACGAGCAGTACTTC CASSLERGYEQYF
TRBJ2-3 NA TRBV5-1 NA TGCGCCAGCAGCTTGCCGGCAGATACGCAGTATTTT CASSLPADTQYF
TRBJ2-7 NA TRBV30 NA TGTGCCTGGAGGCAGGGTATTCCCCCAGGATACGAGCAGTACTTC CAWRQGIPPGYEQYF
TRBJ2-7 NA TRBV4-1 NA TGCGCCAGCAGCAGAGCCACGTCCTACGAGCAGTACTTC CASSRATSYEQYF
TRBJ2-3 NA TRBV18 NA TGTGCCAGCTCACCACCGGGGATAGATACGCAGTATTTT CASSPPGIDTQYF
TRBJ2-3 NA TRBV27 NA TGTGCCAGCAGTTTGGACGCCCCCACAGATACGCAGTATTTT CASSLDAPTDTQYF
TRBJ1-2 NA TRBV6-5 NA TGTGCCAGCAGGCGACACAATGGCTACACCTTC CASRRHNGYTF
TRBJ1-2 NA TRBV30 NA TGTGCCTGGAGTGTATCTGACTATGGCTACACCTTC CAWSVSDYGYTF
TRBJ1-5 NA TRBV29-1 few TGCAGCGTAAAAGAGGGAGTCAATCAGCCCCAGCATTTT CSVKEGVNQPQHF
TRBJ1-1 NA TRBV7-3 few TGTGCCAGCAGTTCACAGGTGAACACTGAAGCTTTCTTT CASSSQVNTEAFF
TRBJ2-7 NA TRBV30 NA TGTGCTTTCGGCACCTACGAGCAGTACTTC CAFGTYEQYF
TRBJ2-2 TRBD2 TRBV29-1 NA TGCAGCGGGGGACTAGCGGCTGACACCGGGGAGCTGTTTTTT CSGGLAADTGELFF
TRBJ2-1 NA TRBV29-1 NA TGCAGCGTGGCAGAGGGGATCACGCGATTGTTAGATGAGCAGTTCTTC CSVAEGITRLLDEQFF
TRBJ2-3 NA TRBV29-1 once TGCAGCGTTGATGCGCGGACGGGTGCAGATACGCAGTATTTT CSVDARTGADTQYF
TRBJ1-1 NA TRBV9 once TGTGCCAGCAGCGTCGGCCCGGAAGCTTTCTTT CASSVGPEAFF
TRBJ1-2 NA TRBV29-1 NA TGCAGCGTTGAAAGACGGCTTTCTAACTATGGCTACACCTTC CSVERRLSNYGYTF
TRBJ2-5 NA TRBV6-5 NA TGTGCCAGCCAGGGAGAGACCCAGTACTTC CASQGETQYF
TRBJ1-2 NA TRBV7-6 NA TGTGCCAGCAGCTTACAGGGTGACGGCTACACCTTC CASSLQGDGYTF
TRBJ1-2 NA TRBV30 NA TGTGCCTGGAGGAGACAGCCCGCCAACTATGGCTACACCTTC CAWRRQPANYGYTF
TRBJ2-1 TRBD2 TRBV5-1 NA TGCGCCAGCAGCCCGGAGCGGGGGGGAGGGCATGAGCAGTTCTTC CASSPERGGGHEQFF
TRBJ1-2 TRBD1 TRBV4-2 NA TGTGCCAGCAGCCAATCCAGACAGGGCGGCTATGGCTACACCTTC CASSQSRQGGYGYTF
TRBJ1-2 TRBD1 TRBV7-9 few TGTGCCAGCAGCCAGGGACAGAACTATGGCTACACCTTC CASSQGQNYGYTF
TRBJ1-2 NA TRBV27 NA TGTGCCAGCAGTTTATCTAGGGGACTTACCTATGGCTACACCTTC CASSLSRGLTYGYTF
TRBJ1-5 TRBD1 TRBV7-2 NA TGTGCCAGCAGCTTACGGGACGACAGGGTTAATCAGCCCCAGCATTTT CASSLRDDRVNQPQHF
TRBJ2-3 TRBD1 TRBV9 NA TGTGCCAGCAGCGGCGGACAGGGGCTAGATACGCAGTATTTT CASSGGQGLDTQYF
TRBJ2-7 NA TRBV11-3 NA TGTGCCAGCAGCTTAGATCACAGGAGCTCCTACGAGCAGTACTTC CASSLDHRSSYEQYF
TRBJ1-6 NA TRBV29-1 NA TGCAGCGTTGGCGTGGGGGTCCAACCCCTCCACTTT CSVGVGVQPLHF
TRBJ2-7 TRBD1 TRBV10-3 NA TGTGCCAGCAGTTCCCCGGGACAGGGGACCTACGAGCAGTACTTC CASSSPGQGTYEQYF
TRBJ2-3 NA TRBV15 once TGTGCCACCAGCATATTAAATGACCGGAGCACAGATACGCAGTATTTT CATSILNDRSTDTQYF
TRBJ2-1 NA TRBV15 NA TGTGCCACCAGCAGAGATCGAACAGGCATCCGTGGGAATGAGCAGTTCTTC CATSRDRTGIRGNEQFF
TRBJ2-3 TRBD1 TRBV5-1 NA TGCGCCAGCAGCGGCGCCGGGACAGGTACAGATACGCAGTATTTT CASSGAGTGTDTQYF
TRBJ2-7 TRBD2 TRBV20-1 NA TGCAGTCCCACGGGAGGGCACGAGCAGTACTTC CSPTGGHEQYF
TRBJ1-1 NA TRBV30 once TGTGCCTGGAGTGCAAACAGGGTGGTCGCTGAAGCTTTCTTT CAWSANRVVAEAFF
TRBJ2-4 TRBD1 TRBV30 NA TGTGCCTGGGGCGGGACAGGGAAGGGCCGAAGGTACATTCAGTACTTC CAWGGTGKGRRYIQYF
TRBJ1-1 NA TRBV11-2 NA TGTGCCAGCCGCCTCGTGGGGACTGAAGCTTTCTTT CASRLVGTEAFF